The rows below give T cell receptor beta chains drawn from one sample of a study of T cell responses to AZD1222 COVID-19 vaccine. Measured with immunoSEQ multiplex PCR; TCRdb has only the in-frame clones, and not every one. This table holds about 110,000 clones, 89% found once. The input for sequencing was peripheral blood, taken on day 0 of AZD1222 vaccination. These receptors all stem from an adult in good health. The CDR3 runs from the conserved cysteine through the conserved F or W. The order of the fields is J gene, V gene, CDR3 protein.

j_gene: TRBJ1-2; v_gene: TRBV4-2; CDR3aa: CASSQATGGPYGYTF
j_gene: TRBJ1-1; v_gene: TRBV14; CDR3aa: CASRAMILNTEAFF
j_gene: TRBJ1-1; v_gene: TRBV28; CDR3aa: CASSLLSRTEAFF
j_gene: TRBJ2-7; v_gene: TRBV29-1; CDR3aa: CSVVTGPNTYEQYF
j_gene: TRBJ2-7; v_gene: TRBV27; CDR3aa: CASSLLGGGGSYEQYF
j_gene: TRBJ2-7; v_gene: TRBV5-1; CDR3aa: CASSWGGGVDYEQYF
j_gene: TRBJ1-5; v_gene: TRBV29-1; CDR3aa: CSVAGQNNQPQHF
j_gene: TRBJ2-7; v_gene: TRBV28; CDR3aa: CASNMSGRALRQYF
j_gene: TRBJ2-7; v_gene: TRBV19; CDR3aa: CASSTTGQSVSSYEQYF
j_gene: TRBJ1-6; v_gene: TRBV2; CDR3aa: CASIGSYNSPLHF
j_gene: TRBJ2-7; v_gene: TRBV6-5; CDR3aa: CASSLQGIYEQYF
j_gene: TRBJ1-5; v_gene: TRBV20-1; CDR3aa: CSASSGGGRSQPQHF
j_gene: TRBJ2-5; v_gene: TRBV7-9; CDR3aa: CASSRRTGGGETQYF
j_gene: TRBJ2-7; v_gene: TRBV7-2; CDR3aa: CASSPGGQQYEQYF
j_gene: TRBJ1-5; v_gene: TRBV19; CDR3aa: CASSGTGGNQPQHF
j_gene: TRBJ1-2; v_gene: TRBV12-3/TRBV12-4; CDR3aa: CAIDRRSPYGYTF
j_gene: TRBJ1-1; v_gene: TRBV11-3; CDR3aa: CASSLGQGEGTEAFF
j_gene: TRBJ2-1; v_gene: TRBV7-2; CDR3aa: CASSSQVVGEQFF
j_gene: TRBJ2-3; v_gene: TRBV7-3; CDR3aa: CASSLNPGSTDTQYF
j_gene: TRBJ2-2; v_gene: TRBV7-9; CDR3aa: CASSLGDRRTGELFF
j_gene: TRBJ1-1; v_gene: TRBV6-5; CDR3aa: CASSYRGLGTEAFF
j_gene: TRBJ2-7; v_gene: TRBV14; CDR3aa: CASSQVYRTGGYEQYF
j_gene: TRBJ1-2; v_gene: TRBV24-1; CDR3aa: CATSDWAANYGYTF
j_gene: TRBJ1-5; v_gene: TRBV5-5; CDR3aa: CASSSRESNQPQHF
j_gene: TRBJ1-1; v_gene: TRBV4-2; CDR3aa: CASSQEGVTGWTFF
j_gene: TRBJ1-2; v_gene: TRBV7-9; CDR3aa: CASSLRTGGIGYTF
j_gene: TRBJ2-2; v_gene: TRBV24-1; CDR3aa: CATRGTSGRGELFF
j_gene: TRBJ2-1; v_gene: TRBV7-3; CDR3aa: CASSLTSGSRNEQFF
j_gene: TRBJ2-1; v_gene: TRBV28; CDR3aa: CASSFGYQENNELFF
j_gene: TRBJ1-5; v_gene: TRBV19; CDR3aa: CASIGRLGLAQHF
j_gene: TRBJ2-2; v_gene: TRBV7-2; CDR3aa: CASSLKGANTGELFF
j_gene: TRBJ1-3; v_gene: TRBV18; CDR3aa: CASSPVQGTGNTIYF
j_gene: TRBJ2-5; v_gene: TRBV3-1/TRBV3-2; CDR3aa: CASSLSSLSRRETQYF
j_gene: TRBJ1-2; v_gene: TRBV5-4; CDR3aa: CASSSRGRLGYTF
j_gene: TRBJ1-6; v_gene: TRBV3-1/TRBV3-2; CDR3aa: CASSQVTGYNSPLHF
j_gene: TRBJ1-5; v_gene: TRBV28; CDR3aa: CASRYRRNQPQHF
j_gene: TRBJ2-5; v_gene: TRBV11-3; CDR3aa: CASSIKLGLGTQETQYF
j_gene: TRBJ2-7; v_gene: TRBV3-1/TRBV3-2; CDR3aa: CASSPGTSDWDEQYF
j_gene: TRBJ2-7; v_gene: TRBV6-5; CDR3aa: CASSSGTSGSLYEQYF
j_gene: TRBJ1-5; v_gene: TRBV7-3; CDR3aa: CASSLSYEEPQHF
j_gene: TRBJ1-3; v_gene: TRBV6-5; CDR3aa: CATLGFQGNTIYF
j_gene: TRBJ2-7; v_gene: TRBV7-2; CDR3aa: CASSLMQGLSYEQYF
j_gene: TRBJ1-1; v_gene: TRBV6-5; CDR3aa: CASEYGTEAFF
j_gene: TRBJ1-2; v_gene: TRBV9; CDR3aa: CASSVSTGASRPSNYGYTF
j_gene: TRBJ2-3; v_gene: TRBV5-4; CDR3aa: CASSMDRYTDTQYF